This T cell receptor beta chain was documented in a study of OX40 agonist ivuxolimab in advanced cancers. Measured with immunoSEQ multiplex PCR; TCRdb has only the in-frame clones, and not every one. The data contain tens of thousands of clones, almost 90% of them singletons. Germline V gives CDR1 SEHNR, CDR2 FQNEAQ (reference sequence). V lost 11 bases to trimming and J lost 1 base; unmatched junction nucleotides: 14. The CDR3 runs to 17 residues. In this sample, this clone turned up once. This TCR was sampled from an adult with an advanced solid tumor such as melanoma, head and neck, liver or kidney cancer. The V gene is TRBV7-9, the J gene TRBJ2-6; 7 bases are a match to TRBD1. This specimen consisted of CD4+ or CD8+ T cells sorted from blood, obtained in a trial of the OX40 agonist ivuxolimab. For the CDR3, the DNA is TGTGCCGTGGGGGTGACAGGGTTCTCTTCTGGGGCCAACGTCCTGACTTTC. Protein: CAVGVTGFSSGANVLTF. The variable domain in full, with the rest retrieved from reference TRBV7-9 and TRBJ2-6, is DTGVSQNPRHKITKRGQNVTFRCDPISEHNRLYWYRQTLGQGPEFLTYFQNEAQLEKSRLLSDRFSAERPKGSFSTLEIQRTEQGDSAMYLCAVGVTGFSSGANVLTFGAGSRLTVL.